The clone carrying this T cell receptor (beta chain) was seen once. Using immunoSEQ multiplex PCR, the repertoire was profiled, and TCRdb retains in-frame clones only, with some absent. Seen here are about 28,000 clones, roughly 89% observed once, and the top ten hold about 12%. The data are from a study of control samples from healthy donors and cancer patients. This clonotype originated in a man between 50 and 59 years old with lung cancer. Sequencing was performed on PBMCs.

This CDR3 is CASSSGTGTYEQYF. CDR3 in DNA: TGTGCCAGCAGCTCAGGGACAGGGACCTACGAGCAGTACTTC. This chain connects TRBV11-2 to TRBJ2-7; 9 bases are a match to TRBD1. Germline values: CDR1 SGHAT, CDR2 FQNNGV. CDR3 length: 14 residues. J gave up 2 bases and V 4 bases, and 3 bases lay outside the gene matches.